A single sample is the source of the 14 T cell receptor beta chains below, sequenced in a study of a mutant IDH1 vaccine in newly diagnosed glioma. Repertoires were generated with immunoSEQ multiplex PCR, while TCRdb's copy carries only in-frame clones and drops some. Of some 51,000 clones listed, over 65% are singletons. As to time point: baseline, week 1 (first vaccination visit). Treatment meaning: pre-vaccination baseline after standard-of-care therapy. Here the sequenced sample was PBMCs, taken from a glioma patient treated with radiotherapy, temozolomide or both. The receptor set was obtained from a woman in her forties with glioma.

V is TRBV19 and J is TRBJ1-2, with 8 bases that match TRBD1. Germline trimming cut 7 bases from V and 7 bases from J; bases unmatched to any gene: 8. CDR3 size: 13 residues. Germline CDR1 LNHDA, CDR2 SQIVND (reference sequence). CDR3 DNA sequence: TGTGCCAGTACCTCACACAGGGGGTCTGGCTACACCTTC. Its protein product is CASTSHRGSGYTF.

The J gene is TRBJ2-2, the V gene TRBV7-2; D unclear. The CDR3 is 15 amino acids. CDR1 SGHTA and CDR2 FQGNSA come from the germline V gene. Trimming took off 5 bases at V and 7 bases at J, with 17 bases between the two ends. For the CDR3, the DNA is TGTGCCAGCAGCCCACTCGGATACTCTGGCGGGGAGCTGTTTTTT. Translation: CASSPLGYSGGELFF.

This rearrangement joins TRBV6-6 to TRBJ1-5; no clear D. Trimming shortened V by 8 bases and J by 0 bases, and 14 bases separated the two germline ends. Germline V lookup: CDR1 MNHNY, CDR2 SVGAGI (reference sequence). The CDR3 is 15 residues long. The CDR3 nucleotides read TGTGCCAGCCTTGGACCCATTTATAGCAATCAGCCCCAGCATTTT. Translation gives CASLGPIYSNQPQHF.

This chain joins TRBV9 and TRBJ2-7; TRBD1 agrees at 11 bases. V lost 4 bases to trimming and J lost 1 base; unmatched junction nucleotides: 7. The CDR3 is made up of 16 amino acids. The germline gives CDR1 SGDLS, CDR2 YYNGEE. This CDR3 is CASSRAGTGGSYEQYF. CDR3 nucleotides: TGTGCCAGCAGCCGAGCCGGGACAGGGGGTTCCTACGAGCAGTACTTC.

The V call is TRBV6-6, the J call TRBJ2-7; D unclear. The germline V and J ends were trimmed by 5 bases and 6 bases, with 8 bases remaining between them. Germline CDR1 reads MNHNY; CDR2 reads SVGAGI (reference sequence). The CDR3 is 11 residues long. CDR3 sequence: CASSLKSEQYF. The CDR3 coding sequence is TGTGCCAGCAGTCTTAAGTCCGAGCAGTACTTC.

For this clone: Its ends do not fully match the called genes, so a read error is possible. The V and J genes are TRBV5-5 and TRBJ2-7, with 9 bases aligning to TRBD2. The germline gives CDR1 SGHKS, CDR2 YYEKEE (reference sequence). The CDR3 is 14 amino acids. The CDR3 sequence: CTSSLGGGAEEQYF. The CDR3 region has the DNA TGTACCAGCAGCTTAGGCGGGGGGGCTGAAGAGCAGTACTTC.

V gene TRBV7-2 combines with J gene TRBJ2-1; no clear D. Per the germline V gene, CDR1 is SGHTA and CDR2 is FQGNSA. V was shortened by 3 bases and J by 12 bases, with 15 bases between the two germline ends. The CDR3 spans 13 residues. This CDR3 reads CASSFGSKSRQFF. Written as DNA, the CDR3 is TGTGCCAGCAGCTTCGGCTCGAAATCCCGGCAGTTCTTC.

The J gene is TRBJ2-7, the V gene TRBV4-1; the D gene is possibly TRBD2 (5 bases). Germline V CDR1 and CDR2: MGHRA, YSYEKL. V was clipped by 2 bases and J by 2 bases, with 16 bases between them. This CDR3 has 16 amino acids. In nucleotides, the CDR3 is TGCGCCAGCAGCCAAATACGGGGAAGGTGGGCCTACGAGCAGTACTTC. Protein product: CASSQIRGRWAYEQYF.

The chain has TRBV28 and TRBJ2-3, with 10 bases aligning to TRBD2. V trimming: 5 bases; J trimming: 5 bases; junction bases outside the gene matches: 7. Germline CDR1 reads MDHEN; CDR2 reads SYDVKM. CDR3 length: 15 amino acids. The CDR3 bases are TGTGCCAGCAGTACCCTAGCGGGGGTGGTAGATACGCAGTATTTT. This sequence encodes CASSTLAGVVDTQYF.

The CDR3 region is CASSISGIPNQPQHF. In nucleotides, the CDR3 is TGTGCCAGTAGTATTTCGGGGATCCCCAATCAGCCCCAGCATTTT. V gene TRBV19 combines with J gene TRBJ1-5, with D hard to call. V was trimmed by 3 bases and J by 3 bases, leaving 12 bases between them. CDR3 length: 15 amino acids. Germline values: CDR1 LNHDA, CDR2 SQIVND (reference sequence).

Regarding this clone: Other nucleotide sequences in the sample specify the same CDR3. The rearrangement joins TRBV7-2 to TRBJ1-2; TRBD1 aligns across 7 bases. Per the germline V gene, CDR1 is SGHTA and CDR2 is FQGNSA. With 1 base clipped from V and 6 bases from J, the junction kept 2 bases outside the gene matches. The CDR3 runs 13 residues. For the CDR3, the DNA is TGTGCCAGCAGCTTAGGAACAGGGGATGGCTACACCTTC. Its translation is CASSLGTGDGYTF.

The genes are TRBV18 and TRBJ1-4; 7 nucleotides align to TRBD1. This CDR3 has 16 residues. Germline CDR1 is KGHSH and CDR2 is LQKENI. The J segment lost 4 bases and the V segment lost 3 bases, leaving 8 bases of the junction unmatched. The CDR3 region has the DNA TGTGCCAGCTCACCGACTACAGGGGACCGTAATGAAAAACTGTTTTTT. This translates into CASSPTTGDRNEKLFF.

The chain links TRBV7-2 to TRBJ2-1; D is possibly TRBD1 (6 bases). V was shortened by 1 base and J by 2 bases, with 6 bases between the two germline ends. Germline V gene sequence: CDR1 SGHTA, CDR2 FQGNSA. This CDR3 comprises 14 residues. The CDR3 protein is CASSLGTAYNEQFF. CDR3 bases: TGTGCCAGCAGCTTAGGGACAGCCTACAATGAGCAGTTCTTC.

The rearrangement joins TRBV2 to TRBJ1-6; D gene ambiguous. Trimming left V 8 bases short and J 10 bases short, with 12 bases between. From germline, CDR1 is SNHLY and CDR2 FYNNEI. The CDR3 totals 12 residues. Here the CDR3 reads CASATWGSPLHF. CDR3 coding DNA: TGTGCCAGCGCGACCTGGGGATCACCCCTCCACTTT.